The clone carrying this T cell receptor (beta chain) appeared a single time. What it binds is not known. The V gene lost 4 bases and the J gene lost 4 bases, with 17 bases spanning the gap. There are 15 residues in the CDR3. Germline V gene lookup returns CDR1 SGHNT and CDR2 YYREEE (reference sequence). The sample comes from a study of OX40 agonist ivuxolimab in advanced cancers. Study results and limitations: At 0.1 to 3.0 mg/kg and by week 6, clonal expansion occurred in CD4+ and CD8+ blood T cells.

The assay was immunoSEQ multiplex PCR, and TCRdb's table has in-frame clones only and misses some. Of tens of thousands of clones in the sample, 80% to 90% were seen once. The source was CD4+ or CD8+ T cells sorted from blood, collected in a trial of the OX40 agonist ivuxolimab. The chain employs TRBV5-4 and TRBJ1-1; D possibly corresponds to TRBD1 (5 bases). The source of this sequence is an adult with an advanced solid tumor such as melanoma, head and neck, liver or kidney cancer. CDR3 nucleotides: TGTGCCAGCAGCCAACCAGGGTGGGGGGGCACTGAAGCTTTCTTT. The encoded protein is CASSQPGWGGTEAFF.